One sample yielded the 31 T cell receptor beta chains listed below, sequenced in a study of shared clonotypes between healthy human individuals. Assay used: immunoSEQ multiplex PCR; TCRdb lists only in-frame clones, some missing. This sample has about 2.3 million clones, with 90% to 95% found just once. Sequencing was done on a sample of naive CD4+ T cells from PBMCs. Subset reported: CD45RA+ positively selected. All receptors come from a man between 18 and 35 years old in good health. Some clones in this sample may be carry-over from other donors' samples.

The CDR3 loop is CATSRVGPGSQPQHF. CDR3 DNA: TGTGCCACCAGCAGAGTTGGGCCAGGTTCTCAGCCCCAGCATTTT. This chain links TRBV15 with TRBJ1-5; D gene unclear. V shed 1 base and J shed 6 bases, with 13 bases lying between them. The germline V gene has CDR1 LNHNV and CDR2 YYDKDF (reference sequence). The CDR3 totals 15 residues.

A word on this clone: Within the sample, other DNA sequences also encode this same CDR3. The rearrangement links TRBV6-6 to TRBJ2-7; 7 positions match TRBD1. Looked up from germline, CDR1 is MNHNY and CDR2 is SVGAGI (reference sequence). The CDR3 totals 13 residues. J gave up 1 base and V 4 bases, and 1 base lay outside the gene matches. CDR3 nucleotides: TGTGCCAGCAGTTCGGGACAGTCCTACGAGCAGTACTTC. Amino acid sequence: CASSSGQSYEQYF.

This chain joins TRBV18 and TRBJ2-1, with D tentatively TRBD1 (5 bases). The V gene lost 6 bases and the J gene lost 5 bases, with 11 bases spanning the gap. CDR3 length: 13 amino acids. The germline V gene encodes CDR1 KGHSH and CDR2 LQKENI. CDR3 loop: CASSRLRDNEQFF. CDR3 DNA sequence: TGTGCCAGCTCGCGGCTCAGGGACAATGAGCAGTTCTTC.

CDR3 DNA: TGTGCCAGCAGACCACGCGCCAGGGCCTACGAGCAGTACTTC. Its protein product is CASRPRARAYEQYF. This chain joins TRBV28 and TRBJ2-7; D might be TRBD1 (5 bases). Trimming pared 6 bases from V and 2 bases from J, leaving 14 bases between. Germline lookup yields CDR1 MDHEN and CDR2 SYDVKM. This CDR3 spans 14 amino acids. The variable domain in full, completed from reference TRBV28 and TRBJ2-7, reads DVKVTQSSRYLVKRTGEKVFLECVQDMDHENMFWYRQDPGLGLRLIYFSYDVKMKEKGDIPEGYSVSREKKERFSLILESASTNQTSMYLCASRPRARAYEQYFGPGTRLTVT.

The genes are TRBV5-1 and TRBJ1-5, with 11 positions matching TRBD1. This CDR3 comprises 15 residues. Germline V CDR1 and CDR2: SGHRS, YFSETQ. V lost 1 base and J lost 7; bases outside the gene matches: 4. CDR3: CASSLSGTGGQPQHF. CDR3 coding DNA: TGCGCCAGCAGCTTGTCCGGGACAGGGGGACAGCCCCAGCATTTT.

The J gene is TRBJ1-5, the V gene TRBV7-2, with D perhaps TRBD1 (5 bases). The ends were cut back, 8 bases at V and 5 bases at J, with 13 bases in the middle. CDR3 length: 13 amino acids. Germline assignment: CDR1 SGHTA and CDR2 FQGNSA. The CDR3 protein is CASASGSDQPQHF. In DNA form, the CDR3 reads TGTGCCAGCGCTTCAGGGTCGGATCAGCCCCAGCATTTT.

CDR3 loop: CASSLDGTNTEAFF. Written as DNA, the CDR3 is TGTGCCAGCAGTTTAGACGGAACGAACACTGAAGCTTTCTTT. V and J are TRBV28 and TRBJ1-1; no firm D call. The CDR3 sequence is 14 residues long. Between the trimmed V and J ends, which lost 2 bases and 1 base, there was a span of 8 bases. The germline V gene has CDR1 MDHEN and CDR2 SYDVKM.

This clone was counted once. CDR3 loop: CASSYGTASGTQYF. CDR3 bases: TGTGCCAGCTCATATGGGACTGCTTCGGGTACGCAGTATTTT. The rearrangement uses TRBV18 and TRBJ2-3; a weak D match, TRBD2 (6 bases). The length of the CDR3 is 14 residues. V was cut by 5 bases and J by 8 bases, with 17 bases left in between. The germline V gene encodes CDR1 KGHSH and CDR2 LQKENI.

This chain joins TRBV28 and TRBJ1-5; TRBD1 might be the D (6 bases). This CDR3 is built from 15 residues. Germline-derived CDR1 and CDR2 are MDHEN and SYDVKM. The CDR3 region has the DNA TGTGGGTCCAGTGAGGGGGGCGAGTATAGGCAGCCCCAGCATTTT. Its protein is CGSSEGGEYRQPQHF.

The rearrangement links TRBV9 to TRBJ2-7, with 10 bases fitting TRBD2. CDR1 and CDR2 (germline): SGDLS, YYNGEE. The CDR3 is 16 amino acids. Losses at the gene ends were 4 bases for V and 3 bases for J; bases not matched to a gene: 10. The CDR3 is CASSPEGRTSGYEQYF. The CDR3 DNA reads as TGTGCCAGCAGCCCCGAGGGGCGGACTAGCGGCTACGAGCAGTACTTC.

The V call is TRBV11-3, the J call TRBJ2-5; maybe TRBD1 (5 bases). The germline V gene encodes CDR1 SGHNT and CDR2 YENEEA. V lost 6 bases and J lost 4, with 12 bases in between. The CDR3 sequence is 13 residues long. CDR3 in amino acids: CASSSVRGETQYF. Written as DNA, the CDR3 is TGTGCCAGCAGTAGTGTTAGGGGAGAGACCCAGTACTTC.

Comment on this clone: The sample carries other DNA sequences with the same CDR3. V and J are TRBV9 and TRBJ2-2; D unclear. Looked up from germline, CDR1 is SGDLS and CDR2 is YYNGEE. There are 15 residues in the CDR3. The ends were cut back, 2 bases at V and 0 bases at J, with 8 bases in the middle. This CDR3 is CASSVGDPNTGELFF. The CDR3 bases are TGTGCCAGCAGCGTTGGTGACCCGAACACCGGGGAGCTGTTTTTT. Complete variable domain (other parts from reference TRBV9 and TRBJ2-2): DSGVTQTPKHLITATGQRVTLRCSPRSGDLSVYWYQQSLDQGLQFLIQYYNGEERAKGNILERFSAQQFPDLHSELNLSSLELGDSALYFCASSVGDPNTGELFFGEGSRLTVL.

The chain links TRBV6-5 to TRBJ2-1; TRBD2 aligns across 9 bases. Unmatched junction bases numbered 9, after V lost 7 bases and J lost 8 bases. CDR1 and CDR2 from the germline V gene are MNHEY and SVGAGI. The CDR3 spans 14 residues. The CDR3 protein is CASTKTSGVDEQFF. The DNA of the CDR3 is TGTGCCAGCACCAAGACTAGCGGAGTTGATGAGCAGTTCTTC.

The rearrangement joins TRBV5-8 to TRBJ2-5, with 11 bases matching TRBD1. In germline, CDR1 is SGHTS, CDR2 YDEGEE. Trimming at V came to 4 bases and at J to 4 bases, leaving 3 bases not matched to a gene. This CDR3 region has 14 residues. Here the CDR3 DNA reads TGTGCCAGCAGCCCGGGACAGGGGGTAGAGACCCAGTACTTC. Translating it yields CASSPGQGVETQYF.

With respect to this clone: Within the sample, other DNA sequences also encode this same CDR3. The chain combines TRBV29-1 with TRBJ1-1; D is uncertain. Trimming removed 6 bases from V and 0 bases from J, with 8 bases in between. This CDR3 region has 12 residues. The germline CDR1 and CDR2 sequences are SQVTM and ANQGSEA. This chain's CDR3 is CSVFVLNTEAFF. CDR3 bases: TGCAGCGTCTTTGTCTTGAACACTGAAGCTTTCTTT.

The chain is built from TRBV19 and TRBJ2-7; D may match TRBD1 or TRBD2 (5 bases each). The germline V gene has CDR1 LNHDA and CDR2 SQIVND (reference sequence). The V and J ends lost 10 bases and 6 bases respectively, with 22 bases between them. The CDR3 extends over 14 amino acids. The CDR3 is CATQQVAGVPEQYF. CDR3 DNA: TGTGCCACCCAACAGGTCGCCGGGGTACCCGAGCAGTACTTC.

V gene TRBV20-1 combines with J gene TRBJ2-3; no firm D call. Germline CDR1 reads DFQATT; CDR2 reads SNEGSKA (reference sequence). Trimming took 6 bases from V and 2 from J, leaving 3 bases between them. The CDR3 is made up of 10 amino acids. The CDR3 coding sequence is TGCAGTGCCCTCACAGATACGCAGTATTTT. This encodes CSALTDTQYF.

The chain joins TRBV4-1 to TRBJ2-5, with a possible D match to TRBD1 (5 bases). CDR3 length: 16 amino acids. In germline, CDR1 is MGHRA, CDR2 YSYEKL. V lost 4 bases and J lost 4, with 19 bases in between. CDR3 loop: CASSPPRAGIGETQYF. Written as DNA, the CDR3 is TGCGCCAGCAGCCCACCCCGGGCAGGGATTGGAGAGACCCAGTACTTC.

As to this clone: Other DNA sequences in the same sample also yield this CDR3. The gene calls are TRBV6-5 and TRBJ2-7; 12 bases are shared with TRBD2. This CDR3 contains 14 residues. Germline assignment: CDR1 MNHEY and CDR2 SVGAGI. Trimming took 6 bases from V and 2 from J; bases not matched to a gene: 2. The CDR3 sequence: CASSRLAGAYEQYF. Here the CDR3 DNA reads TGTGCCAGCAGCCGACTAGCGGGAGCCTACGAGCAGTACTTC.

The J gene is TRBJ1-1, the V gene TRBV29-1, with a weak D call TRBD1 (6 bases). The germline V gene has CDR1 SQVTM and CDR2 ANQGSEA. The CDR3 loop spans 13 amino acids. The ends were cut back, 6 bases at V and 1 base at J, with 12 bases in the middle. CDR3: CSVSRDKNTEAFF. The CDR3 DNA reads as TGCAGCGTGTCGCGGGACAAGAACACTGAAGCTTTCTTT.

This sequence joins TRBV28 and TRBJ1-2, with D unclear. Trimming pared 3 bases from V and 2 bases from J, leaving 10 bases between. This CDR3 comprises 14 residues. Germline CDR1 and CDR2: MDHEN and SYDVKM. The CDR3 nucleotides are TGTGCCAGCAGTTTTTGGGTCACCAACTATGGCTACACCTTC. Its translation is CASSFWVTNYGYTF.

The DNA for the CDR3 is TGTGCCAGCAGTTTTACTAGCGGCTCCACAGATACGCAGTATTTT. The encoded protein is CASSFTSGSTDTQYF. The J gene is TRBJ2-3, the V gene TRBV25-1; 8 nucleotides agree with TRBD2. This CDR3 has 15 residues. The V segment lost 5 bases and the J segment 2 bases; nucleotides outside the gene matches: 6. Germline V CDR1 and CDR2: MGHDK, SYGVNS.

V is TRBV11-3 and J is TRBJ2-3, with 8 bases aligning to TRBD1. Losses at the gene ends were 3 bases for V and 2 bases for J; bases not matched to a gene: 4. The V gene's germline CDR1 is SGHNT and CDR2 YENEEA. The CDR3 contains 15 residues. CDR3 sequence reads: CASSFGDRNTDTQYF. CDR3 nucleotide sequence: TGTGCCAGCAGCTTTGGGGACAGGAACACAGATACGCAGTATTTT.

The chain uses TRBV5-1 and TRBJ2-5; 11 bases match TRBD1. This CDR3 has 13 amino acids. Trimming at V came to 7 bases and at J to 4 bases, leaving 3 bases not matched to a gene. CDR1 and CDR2 (germline): SGHRS, YFSETQ. The CDR3 DNA sequence: TGCGCCAGCGGGACAGGGGGTGTAGAGACCCAGTACTTC. Translated, it gives CASGTGGVETQYF. Filled out from reference TRBV5-1 and TRBJ2-5, the complete variable domain reads KAGVTQTPRYLIKTRGQQVTLSCSPISGHRSVSWYQQTPGQGLQFLFEYFSETQRNKGNFPGRFSGRQFSNSRSEMNVSTLELGDSALYLCASGTGGVETQYFGPGTRLLVL.

The CDR3 is CASSESLTGVSYNEQFF. In nucleotides, the CDR3 is TGTGCCAGCAGTGAATCTCTGACGGGGGTCTCCTACAATGAGCAGTTCTTC. The V gene is TRBV2, the J gene TRBJ2-1, with D tentatively TRBD2 (6 bases). Germline CDR1 reads SNHLY; CDR2 reads FYNNEI. The CDR3 runs to 17 residues. The V and J ends lost 2 bases and 0 bases respectively, with 14 bases between them.

The CDR3 nucleotides are TGTGCCAGCAGCTTCACAGGGGTTCCCTACAATGAGCAGTTCTTC. It encodes CASSFTGVPYNEQFF. This sequence joins TRBV7-3 and TRBJ2-1, with 7 nucleotides matching TRBD1. CDR1 SGHTA and CDR2 FQGTGA come from the germline V gene. With 3 bases clipped from V and 2 bases from J, the junction kept 4 bases outside the gene matches. The CDR3 has 15 residues.

Remarks on this clone: The sample carries other DNA sequences with the same CDR3. The chain is built from TRBV28 and TRBJ1-2; 8 bases agree with TRBD1. The ends lost 6 bases at V and 2 bases at J; junction bases unmatched: 2. Germline values: CDR1 MDHEN, CDR2 SYDVKM. The CDR3 sequence is 13 residues long. CDR3: CASSTGGNYGYTF. The CDR3 nucleotides read TGTGCCAGCAGCACAGGGGGAAACTATGGCTACACCTTC.

As regards this clone: Other DNA sequences in the same sample also yield this CDR3. The V gene is TRBV11-2, the J gene TRBJ2-7; possibly TRBD2 for D (6 bases). This CDR3 has 14 residues. With 5 bases removed from V and 0 bases from J, the gap between germline ends came to 11 bases. Germline V gene lookup returns CDR1 SGHAT and CDR2 FQNNGV. This chain's CDR3 is CASSRGGSSYEQYF. The CDR3 region has the DNA TGTGCCAGCAGCCGTGGGGGGAGCTCCTACGAGCAGTACTTC.

The table lists this clone with a count of one. The CDR3 is CASRPFPPTGIGVNEQFF. The DNA for the CDR3 is TGTGCCAGCAGGCCTTTCCCCCCAACAGGGATCGGGGTCAATGAGCAGTTCTTC. V gene TRBV7-2 combines with J gene TRBJ2-1; a possible D gene is TRBD1 (6 bases). V was clipped by 6 bases and J by 6 bases, with 27 bases between them. This CDR3 is 18 amino acids long. Germline V gives CDR1 SGHTA, CDR2 FQGNSA.

This chain uses TRBV9 with TRBJ2-1; perhaps TRBD2 as D (5 bases). With 3 bases removed from V and 8 bases from J, the gap between germline ends came to 6 bases. The CDR3 has 11 amino acids. Germline V lookup: CDR1 SGDLS, CDR2 YYNGEE. CDR3 in amino acids: CASSASYEQFF. The CDR3 coding sequence is TGTGCCAGCAGCGCTAGCTATGAGCAGTTCTTC.

The chain has TRBV5-5 and TRBJ1-5; D is uncertain. The CDR3 extends over 13 amino acids. V gave up 1 base and J gave up 3 bases, with 5 bases separating them. CDR1 and CDR2 (germline): SGHKS, YYEKEE (reference sequence). CDR3 in amino acids: CASSLSTNQPQHF. DNA for the CDR3: TGTGCCAGCAGCTTGTCGACCAATCAGCCCCAGCATTTT.